This T cell receptor (beta chain) was found in a study of blood T cell repertoires in COVID-19. Study information: Collection of acute and convalescent COVID-19 samples took place in the United States, Italy and Spain.

Adults between about 18 and 95 years of age took part from about two dozen US areas. Two consecutive negative NP/OP PCR tests, clearance, or resolved symptoms defined Cohort 3 recovery. Using immunoSEQ multiplex PCR, the repertoire was profiled, and TCRdb retains in-frame clones only, with some absent. The table lists 250,000 to 300,000 clones, 85% to 90% of them singletons, with around a sixth in the top ten. Germline lookup yields CDR1 ENHRY and CDR2 SYGVKD. The CDR3 contains 14 residues. V was pared by 5 bases and J by 7 bases, with 5 bases of the junction left unmatched. The receptor's source is a man younger than 30 who had recovered from COVID-19. The sequencing input was PBMCs or T cells enriched from blood (not recorded which). The chain links TRBV10-3 to TRBJ1-6, with 7 positions matching TRBD1. As DNA, the CDR3 is TGTGCCATCAGTCCCGGGACAGTCAATTCACCCCTCCACTTT. This sequence encodes CAISPGTVNSPLHF.